These 27 T cell receptor beta chains share one sample of origin, sequenced in a study of PD-1 blockade in classical Hodgkin lymphoma. Every patient experienced relapse after autologous stem cell transplantation, and brentuximab vedotin exposure varied. The assay was immunoSEQ multiplex PCR, and TCRdb's table has in-frame clones only and misses some. The sample has roughly 40,000 clones, over 55% seen once. Sequencing was performed on peripheral blood mononuclear cells (PBMCs), taken at baseline. The receptors originated from a human donor with classical Hodgkin lymphoma.

This clone was seen only once. This chain joins TRBV6-5 and TRBJ2-2; no clear D. CDR3 length equals 11 residues. Germline CDR1 is MNHEY and CDR2 is SVGAGI. Trimming removed 7 bases from V and 6 bases from J, with 6 bases in between. CDR3: CASKTAGELFF. In DNA, the CDR3 is TGTGCCAGCAAAACCGCCGGGGAGCTGTTTTTT.

This clone occurred a few times. V is TRBV5-4 and J is TRBJ1-2, with 8 bases fitting TRBD1. J was trimmed by 5 bases and V by 4 bases; bases with no gene match: 7. The CDR3 contains 14 residues. Germline values: CDR1 SGHNT, CDR2 YYREEE (reference sequence). In nucleotides, the CDR3 is TGTGCCAGCAGCCTGCCCGGGACAGGATATGGCTACACCTTC. Its translation: CASSLPGTGYGYTF.

The rearrangement links TRBV5-1 to TRBJ2-7; TRBD1 matches 9 bases. This CDR3 is built from 15 residues. Germline-derived CDR1 and CDR2 are SGHRS and YFSETQ. V was pared by 5 bases and J by 6 bases, with 12 bases of the junction left unmatched. The DNA of the CDR3 is TGCGCCAGCAGGCCCCCGGGACAGGGAATCGGCGAGCAGTACTTC. Its translation is CASRPPGQGIGEQYF. Using reference TRBV5-1 and TRBJ2-7 for the parts outside the CDR3, the full variable domain is KAGVTQTPRYLIKTRGQQVTLSCSPISGHRSVSWYQQTPGQGLQFLFEYFSETQRNKGNFPGRFSGRQFSNSRSEMNVSTLELGDSALYLCASRPPGQGIGEQYFGPGTRLTVT.

This clone was found many times. The chain employs TRBV7-3 and TRBJ2-2; TRBD2 aligns across 15 bases. V was pared by 0 bases and J by 7 bases, with 6 bases of the junction left unmatched. Germline assignment: CDR1 SGHTA and CDR2 FQGTGA. The length of the CDR3 is 18 residues. The CDR3 nucleotides are TGTGCCAGCAGCTTAACGGGACTAGCGGGAGGAAGAGACGGGGAGCTGTTTTTT. Its translation: CASSLTGLAGGRDGELFF. Variable domain in full (rest from reference TRBV7-3 and TRBJ2-2): GAGVSQTPSNKVTEKGKYVELRCDPISGHTALYWYRQSLGQGPEFLIYFQGTGAADDSGLPNDRFFAVRPEGSVSTLKIQRTERGDSAVYLCASSLTGLAGGRDGELFFGEGSRLTVL.

The chain joins TRBV7-9 to TRBJ2-7; D is ambiguous. Trimming removed 2 bases from V and 6 bases from J, with 8 bases in between. The CDR3 has 12 residues. Germline V gives CDR1 SEHNR, CDR2 FQNEAQ (reference sequence). CDR3 nucleotides: TGTGCCAGCAGCTTATCGGTGGGCGAGCAGTACTTC. This encodes CASSLSVGEQYF.

Ten or more counts support this clone. The chain joins TRBV7-3 to TRBJ2-2; possibly TRBD1 for D (5 bases). Germline V CDR1 and CDR2: SGHTA, FQGTGA. The CDR3 extends over 13 amino acids. V was trimmed by 8 bases and J by 3 bases, leaving 10 bases between them. CDR3 protein: CASFSRDTGELFF. CDR3 nucleotides: TGTGCCAGCTTCAGCAGGGACACCGGGGAGCTGTTTTTT.

V usage is TRBV27 and J usage is TRBJ2-1; 11 nucleotides match TRBD2. The CDR3 covers 17 residues. The V and J ends lost 4 bases and 6 bases, in that order; junction bases with no gene match: 11. The V gene's germline CDR1 is MNHEY and CDR2 SMNVEV (reference sequence). CDR3 DNA sequence: TGTGCCAGCAGTTCGTTCCTAGCGGGGGGTAAACCCAATGAGCAGTTCTTC. This sequence encodes CASSSFLAGGKPNEQFF.

The chain combines TRBV6-5 with TRBJ1-5; possible D gene TRBD1, 5 bases. The CDR3 totals 13 residues. In germline, CDR1 is MNHEY, CDR2 SVGAGI. Trimming removed 8 bases at V and 6 bases at J, with 14 bases between. The chain's CDR3 is CASQQGAGQPQHF. The CDR3 region has the DNA TGTGCCAGCCAACAAGGGGCGGGTCAGCCCCAGCATTTT.

This clone was detected a few times. The chain joins TRBV2 to TRBJ1-2; D unclear. Deletions cut 9 bases from V and 4 bases from J, with 12 bases between. This CDR3 spans 12 amino acids. Germline V gene lookup returns CDR1 SNHLY and CDR2 FYNNEI. For the CDR3, the DNA is TGTGCCAGAGCCCAGGTGTTCTATGGCTACACCTTC. Protein product: CARAQVFYGYTF.

The V call is TRBV29-1, the J call TRBJ2-5; 8 positions agree with TRBD2. Trimming took 4 bases from V and 5 from J; bases not matched to a gene: 15. The germline gives CDR1 SQVTM, CDR2 ANQGSEA. The CDR3 sequence is 16 residues long. The CDR3 here is CSVGVWLAGEYETQYF. The CDR3 region has the DNA TGCAGCGTTGGAGTTTGGCTAGCGGGCGAGTATGAGACCCAGTACTTC.

The chain employs TRBV4-3 and TRBJ1-5; 8 bases map to TRBD1. Germline-derived CDR1 and CDR2 are LGHNA and YSLEER. V lost 1 base to trimming and J lost 3 bases; unmatched junction nucleotides: 2. This CDR3 contains 15 residues. DNA of the CDR3: TGCGCCAGCAGCCAAGGGACAGGGCTCAATCAGCCCCAGCATTTT. Protein product: CASSQGTGLNQPQHF.

This clone was recorded at least ten times. This chain connects TRBV7-6 to TRBJ2-7; 9 bases fit TRBD2. V lost 5 bases and J lost 2; bases outside the gene matches: 7. From germline, CDR1 is SGHVS and CDR2 FNYEAQ. The CDR3 spans 15 residues. The CDR3, as DNA: TGTGCCAGCAGCAGTGTACTAGCGGGTACCTACGAGCAGTACTTC. It specifies CASSSVLAGTYEQYF.

J is TRBJ2-7 and V is TRBV6-1, with D perhaps matching TRBD2 (7 bases). Trimming shortened V by 6 bases and J by 4 bases, and 19 bases separated the two germline ends. Per germline, CDR1 MNHNS and CDR2 SASEGT. This CDR3 spans 15 amino acids. The CDR3 DNA reads TGTGCCAGCAGGCCCGGACTAGGGGGATCTTACGAGCAGTACTTC. Its protein is CASRPGLGGSYEQYF.

This chain uses TRBV4-1 with TRBJ1-3; a possible D gene is TRBD1 (5 bases). This CDR3 is 14 amino acids long. V was shortened by 3 bases and J by 5 bases, with 11 bases between the two germline ends. Germline loops: CDR1 MGHRA, CDR2 YSYEKL. For the CDR3, the DNA is TGCGCCAGCAGCCAGACGGGGGGTAGAAACACCATATATTTT. Translation: CASSQTGGRNTIYF.

The chain has TRBV10-3 and TRBJ2-7; a weak D match, TRBD2 (5 bases). CDR1 and CDR2 (germline): ENHRY, SYGVKD. The CDR3 runs to 15 residues. V lost 3 bases, J lost 2 bases, and 14 bases lay in between. Written as DNA, the CDR3 is TGTGCCATCAGTGAAGGTGGGAGTAGGACCTACGAGCAGTACTTC. Amino acids: CAISEGGSRTYEQYF.

The chain recombines TRBV10-3 with TRBJ1-5, with 10 bases matching TRBD1. V lost 10 bases, J lost 6 bases, and 18 bases stayed unmatched. The CDR3 is made up of 17 amino acids. CDR1 is ENHRY, CDR2 SYGVKD, per germline. This CDR3 reads CATRPGQGPKRGQPQHF. In nucleotides, the CDR3 is TGTGCCACCCGCCCGGGACAGGGGCCAAAAAGGGGTCAGCCCCAGCATTTT.

The chain joins TRBV5-5 to TRBJ2-3; TRBD1 agrees at 8 bases. V lost 2 bases to trimming and J lost 4 bases; unmatched junction nucleotides: 3. Germline CDR1 and CDR2: SGHKS and YYEKEE (reference sequence). CDR3 length: 14 amino acids. The CDR3 region is CASSLGQGADTQYF. Written as DNA, the CDR3 is TGTGCCAGCAGCTTAGGACAGGGTGCAGATACGCAGTATTTT.

V is TRBV30 and J is TRBJ2-7; D ambiguous. This CDR3 region has 12 residues. V lost 5 bases and J lost 0, with 8 bases in between. Per germline, CDR1 GTSNPN and CDR2 SVGIG (reference sequence). In DNA form, the CDR3 reads TGTGCCTGGGCTGACGCCTCCTACGAGCAGTACTTC. This codes for CAWADASYEQYF.

This CDR3 reads CASSLRVDYEQFF. The CDR3 nucleotides are TGTGCCAGCAGCTTGCGTGTAGATTATGAGCAGTTCTTC. The chain recombines TRBV5-6 with TRBJ2-1; D is unresolved. The CDR3 extends over 13 amino acids. Germline V gene data show CDR1 as SGHDT and CDR2 as YYEEEE. Trimming removed 1 base from V and 8 bases from J, with 10 bases in between.

The chain combines TRBV7-6 with TRBJ1-1; 7 nucleotides agree with TRBD1. The CDR3 is made up of 17 amino acids. Germline V gene data show CDR1 as SGHVS and CDR2 as FNYEAQ. The V gene end was trimmed by 2 bases and the J gene end by 2 bases; junction bases not matched to a gene: 11. The DNA of the CDR3 is TGTGCCAGCAGCTTATATGGTACTTGGGACAGAAACACTGAAGCTTTCTTT. It is translated as CASSLYGTWDRNTEAFF.

This clone has a handful of counts. The chain employs TRBV5-6 and TRBJ1-1, with a possible D match to TRBD1 (5 bases). V shed 0 bases and J shed 3 bases, with 6 bases lying between them. CDR1 is SGHDT, CDR2 YYEEEE, per germline. CDR3 length: 13 amino acids. CDR3 in DNA: TGTGCCAGCAGCTTGGTAGGGGACACTGAAGCTTTCTTT. It yields the protein CASSLVGDTEAFF. Filled out from reference TRBV5-6 and TRBJ1-1, the complete variable domain reads DAGVTQSPTHLIKTRGQQVTLRCSPKSGHDTVSWYQQALGQGPQFIFQYYEEEERQRGNFPDRFSGHQFPNYSSELNVNALLLGDSALYLCASSLVGDTEAFFGQGTRLTVV.

The gene calls are TRBV19 and TRBJ1-4, with a tentative D call TRBD1 (5 bases). Germline V gives CDR1 LNHDA, CDR2 SQIVND (reference sequence). V dropped 6 bases and J dropped 5 bases, with 25 bases sitting between them. The CDR3 covers 18 residues. CDR3 sequence reads: CASRIGGTTGVPNEKLFF. The CDR3 region has the DNA TGTGCCAGTAGAATCGGGGGAACTACAGGCGTACCGAATGAAAAACTGTTTTTT.

This CDR3 reads CASSYTGTNEQFF. CDR3 in DNA: TGCGCCAGCAGCTATACAGGGACCAATGAGCAGTTCTTC. The chain recombines TRBV4-3 with TRBJ2-1, with a possible D match to TRBD1 (6 bases). Between the trimmed V and J ends, which lost 5 bases and 6 bases, there was a span of 11 bases. The CDR3 has 13 residues. Germline V gives CDR1 LGHNA, CDR2 YSLEER.

The chain recombines TRBV29-1 with TRBJ1-2; 9 bases align to TRBD1. V lost 4 bases to trimming and J lost 7 bases; unmatched junction nucleotides: 10. Per the germline V gene, CDR1 is SQVTM and CDR2 is ANQGSEA. CDR3 length equals 14 residues. CDR3 sequence (DNA): TGCAGCGTTGGATTCGGGGGACAGGGATTTGGCTACACCTTC. Protein product: CSVGFGGQGFGYTF.

V and J are TRBV7-9 and TRBJ1-1, with TRBD1 identical over 8 bases. Trimming took 5 bases from V and 1 from J; bases not matched to a gene: 12. The CDR3 runs 17 residues. The germline CDR1 and CDR2 sequences are SEHNR and FQNEAQ (reference sequence). CDR3 loop: CASSPLWTGLTNTEAFF. The CDR3 DNA reads TGTGCCAGCAGCCCACTCTGGACAGGGCTTACGAACACTGAAGCTTTCTTT.

The chain is built from TRBV7-9 and TRBJ2-1; D possibly corresponds to TRBD1 (5 bases). The V end was cut by 3 bases, the J end by 7 bases, with 13 bases between. Per the germline V gene, CDR1 is SEHNR and CDR2 is FQNEAQ (reference sequence). This CDR3 region has 14 residues. CDR3 loop: CASSFRLGVNEQFF. CDR3 sequence (DNA): TGTGCCAGCAGCTTTAGGCTAGGGGTGAATGAGCAGTTCTTC.

CDR3 bases: TGCGCCAGCAGCTTGGGCCAGGGGGACAATGAGCAGTTCTTC. Its translation: CASSLGQGDNEQFF. The chain combines TRBV5-1 with TRBJ2-1; 7 positions agree with TRBD1. The length of the CDR3 is 14 residues. CDR1 SGHRS and CDR2 YFSETQ come from the germline V gene. The trim removed 0 bases at V and 5 bases at J, leaving 2 bases unmatched.